Presented here are 25 T cell receptor beta chains from one specimen sequenced in a study of OX40 agonist ivuxolimab in advanced cancers. Using immunoSEQ multiplex PCR, the repertoire was profiled, and TCRdb retains in-frame clones only, with some absent. The table lists about 64,000 clones, approximately 85% of them singletons. The sequencing here drew on CD4+ or CD8+ T cells sorted from blood, taken in a trial of the OX40 agonist ivuxolimab. The receptors were gathered from an adult with an advanced solid tumor such as melanoma, head and neck, liver or kidney cancer.

V and J are TRBV15 and TRBJ2-7, with D perhaps TRBD2 (5 bases). V was clipped by 0 bases and J by 5 bases, with 8 bases between them. The CDR3 covers 13 residues. Germline values: CDR1 LNHNV, CDR2 YYDKDF (reference sequence). The CDR3 region has the DNA TGTGCCACCAGCAGAGATCTGAGGGACGAGCAGTACTTC. Amino acid sequence: CATSRDLRDEQYF.

The chain links TRBV5-1 to TRBJ1-1, with no clear D. The CDR3 totals 13 residues. CDR1 is SGHRS, CDR2 YFSETQ, per germline. The V end was cut by 0 bases, the J end by 3 bases, with 6 bases between. The CDR3 coding sequence is TGCGCCAGCAGCTTGGCCGGGTACACTGAAGCTTTCTTT. It encodes CASSLAGYTEAFF.

The chain employs TRBV18 and TRBJ2-7, with 7 bases matching TRBD1. Looked up from germline, CDR1 is KGHSH and CDR2 is LQKENI. Trimming cost V 4 bases and J 9 bases; bases outside gene matches: 12. This CDR3 comprises 14 residues. CDR3 nucleotide sequence: TGTGCCAGCTCACGAAGCGGACAGGACTCTTTGCAGTACTTC. Translated: CASSRSGQDSLQYF.

V is TRBV5-4 and J is TRBJ2-7; TRBD2 matches 10 bases. Germline V gene sequence: CDR1 SGHNT, CDR2 YYREEE (reference sequence). This CDR3 is built from 15 residues. J was trimmed by 3 bases and V by 0 bases; bases with no gene match: 3. DNA for the CDR3: TGTGCCAGCAGCTTGGGAACTAGCGGGATCTACGAGCAGTACTTC. Translation: CASSLGTSGIYEQYF.

About this clone: The junction departs from germline at one end; a sequencing error may be responsible. The V gene is TRBV6-1, the J gene TRBJ1-3, with no clear D. Germline loops: CDR1 MNHNS, CDR2 SASEGT. This CDR3 region has 15 residues. Here the CDR3 reads CASTEGHYSGNTIYF. CDR3 DNA sequence: TGTGCCAGCACTGAAGGGCATTACTCTGGAAACACCATATATTTT.

The rearrangement links TRBV4-1 to TRBJ1-1; 8 bases are a match to TRBD1. Germline CDR1 reads MGHRA; CDR2 reads YSYEKL. This CDR3 is 12 amino acids long. Germline trimming cut 6 bases from V and 12 bases from J; bases unmatched to any gene: 9. CDR3 nucleotide sequence: TGCGCCAGCAGACATAGGACAGGGACGACTTTCTTT. It yields the protein CASRHRTGTTFF.

This chain uses TRBV6-1 with TRBJ1-2; 8 bases fit TRBD1. The V segment lost 2 bases and the J segment 2 bases; nucleotides outside the gene matches: 4. This CDR3 is 15 amino acids long. Germline CDR1 and CDR2: MNHNS and SASEGT. The CDR3 nucleotides read TGTGCCAGCAGTGAAATGGGACAGGCGAACTATGGCTACACCTTC. It codes for CASSEMGQANYGYTF.

This chain joins TRBV7-3 and TRBJ2-1; D may correspond to TRBD1 or TRBD2 (5 bases each). V dropped 6 bases and J dropped 8 bases, with 17 bases sitting between them. In germline, CDR1 is SGHTA, CDR2 FQGTGA. The CDR3 length is 14 residues. The CDR3 loop is CASSPGTPGDEQFF. CDR3 sequence (DNA): TGTGCCAGCAGTCCCGGGACCCCGGGCGATGAGCAGTTCTTC.

In its sample, this clone was seen once. CDR3: CASNPQTSGEEYF. The CDR3 nucleotides are TGTGCCAGCAACCCACAGACTAGCGGGGAGGAGTACTTC. The gene calls are TRBV6-6 and TRBJ2-4; 11 bases map to TRBD2. Germline CDR1 and CDR2: MNHNY and SVGAGI (reference sequence). This CDR3 has 13 amino acids. Trimming removed 7 bases from V and 14 bases from J; junction bases left unmatched: 10.

The chain employs TRBV5-1 and TRBJ2-2; TRBD1 matches 9 bases. The ends lost 1 base at V and 4 bases at J; junction bases unmatched: 2. CDR3 length equals 15 residues. Germline V gene lookup returns CDR1 SGHRS and CDR2 YFSETQ. CDR3 in DNA: TGCGCCAGCAGCTTGCTGACAGGGGGCACCGGGGAGCTGTTTTTT. This translates into CASSLLTGGTGELFF. Using reference TRBV5-1 and TRBJ2-2 for the parts outside the CDR3, the full variable domain is KAGVTQTPRYLIKTRGQQVTLSCSPISGHRSVSWYQQTPGQGLQFLFEYFSETQRNKGNFPGRFSGRQFSNSRSEMNVSTLELGDSALYLCASSLLTGGTGELFFGEGSRLTVL.

The chain is built from TRBV28 and TRBJ2-7; D is uncertain. The CDR3 spans 11 residues. With 3 bases removed from V and 6 bases from J, the gap between germline ends came to 6 bases. Germline V gives CDR1 MDHEN, CDR2 SYDVKM. CDR3 DNA: TGTGCCAGCAGTTTTATTGGCGAGCAGTACTTC. This encodes CASSFIGEQYF.

V is TRBV30 and J is TRBJ1-2; D is unresolved. The CDR3 is made up of 14 amino acids. V shed 3 bases and J shed 4 bases, with 15 bases lying between them. Germline-derived CDR1 and CDR2 are GTSNPN and SVGIG (reference sequence). CDR3 in amino acids: CAWRRRALGYGYTF. The DNA of the CDR3 is TGTGCCTGGAGGAGGCGGGCGTTGGGCTATGGCTACACCTTC.

The V call is TRBV10-2, the J call TRBJ2-7; perhaps TRBD1 as D (5 bases). The CDR3 is made up of 17 amino acids. Trimming removed 6 bases from V and 0 bases from J, with 21 bases in between. Germline CDR1 is WSHSY and CDR2 is SAAADI. The CDR3 reads CASRRGHGRVGSYEQYF. CDR3 bases: TGCGCCAGCAGAAGGGGCCACGGTAGAGTAGGCTCCTACGAGCAGTACTTC.

J is TRBJ2-1 and V is TRBV5-8; 8 bases are shared with TRBD1. Germline-derived CDR1 and CDR2 are SGHTS and YDEGEE. Trimming at V came to 4 bases and at J to 7 bases, leaving 7 bases not matched to a gene. The CDR3 covers 14 residues. CDR3 region: CASSGGQGWNEQFF. For the CDR3, the DNA is TGTGCCAGCAGCGGAGGACAGGGTTGGAATGAGCAGTTCTTC.

This rearrangement joins TRBV6-1 to TRBJ2-2, with 8 bases identical to TRBD1. V trimming: 10 bases; J trimming: 4 bases; junction bases outside the gene matches: 8. The germline V gene has CDR1 MNHNS and CDR2 SASEGT. CDR3 size: 14 residues. The CDR3 coding sequence is TGTGCCACTGGGGGAGGACAGGGCACCGGGGAGCTGTTTTTT. Protein product: CATGGGQGTGELFF.

The chain combines TRBV28 with TRBJ1-4, with 7 bases identical to TRBD1. V was clipped by 3 bases and J by 5 bases; unmatched bases: 9. Germline values: CDR1 MDHEN, CDR2 SYDVKM. The CDR3 length is 16 residues. The CDR3 DNA is TGTGCCAGCAGTTTTCCACCGACAGGGAGAAATGAAAAACTGTTTTTT. It specifies CASSFPPTGRNEKLFF.

This clone has only a few counts. The rearrangement uses TRBV5-4 and TRBJ1-1; D gene unclear. The CDR3 has 14 residues. V dropped 0 bases and J dropped 0 bases, with 6 bases sitting between them. Germline V gene sequence: CDR1 SGHNT, CDR2 YYREEE (reference sequence). The CDR3 is CASSLEGMNTEAFF. For the CDR3, the DNA is TGTGCCAGCAGCTTGGAAGGTATGAACACTGAAGCTTTCTTT.

J is TRBJ1-1 and V is TRBV28; D is undetermined. Per germline, CDR1 MDHEN and CDR2 SYDVKM. V lost 7 bases and J lost 3, with 18 bases in between. The CDR3 covers 15 residues. This chain's CDR3 is CASKLPPARDTEAFF. DNA for the CDR3: TGTGCCAGCAAGCTGCCCCCTGCGAGGGACACTGAAGCTTTCTTT.

This rearrangement joins TRBV30 to TRBJ2-4; D assignment may be TRBD1 or TRBD2 (6 bases each). This CDR3 is built from 15 residues. V lost 1 base and J 3 bases, leaving 13 bases between the germline ends. The germline V gene encodes CDR1 GTSNPN and CDR2 SVGIG (reference sequence). The CDR3, as DNA: TGTGCCTGGAGTGGCCTAGGGGGGAACAAAAACATTCAGTACTTC. Its translation: CAWSGLGGNKNIQYF. Based on the CDR3 plus reference TRBV30 and TRBJ2-4, the full variable domain is SQTIHQWPATLVQPVGSPLSLECTVEGTSNPNLYWYRQAAGRGLQLLFYSVGIGQISSEVPQNLSASRPQDRQFILSSKKLLLSDSGFYLCAWSGLGGNKNIQYFGAGTRLSVL.

The rearrangement uses TRBV28 and TRBJ2-5, with TRBD1 matching 9 bases. CDR1 is MDHEN, CDR2 SYDVKM, per germline. The ends lost 5 bases at V and 8 bases at J; junction bases unmatched: 12. The CDR3 consists of 15 residues. CDR3 coding DNA: TGTGCCAGCAGTATAGGGGGGGGACAGGGAGAAACCCAGTACTTC. Translated, it gives CASSIGGGQGETQYF.

The rearrangement uses TRBV18 and TRBJ2-2; TRBD1 aligns across 12 bases. Trimming took 4 bases from V and 4 from J; bases not matched to a gene: 4. Germline CDR1 reads KGHSH; CDR2 reads LQKENI. This CDR3 comprises 16 residues. The CDR3: CASSQGQGASTGELFF. CDR3 in DNA: TGTGCCAGCTCACAGGGACAGGGGGCAAGCACCGGGGAGCTGTTTTTT.

Worth noting for this clone: Other DNA variants within this sample encode the same CDR3. The gene calls are TRBV30 and TRBJ2-7, with TRBD2 matching 7 bases. After removal of 3 bases from V and 0 bases from J, the junction contained 5 bases not matched to a gene. Germline V gene data show CDR1 as GTSNPN and CDR2 as SVGIG (reference sequence). This CDR3 comprises 14 residues. The CDR3 spells CAWRSTGGSYEQYF. The CDR3 DNA reads TGTGCCTGGAGATCAACGGGGGGCTCCTACGAGCAGTACTTC.

To note about this clone: Other DNA sequences in this sample translate to the same CDR3. V is TRBV28 and J is TRBJ2-2; D not resolved. Trimming pared 3 bases from V and 0 bases from J, leaving 2 bases between. The CDR3 extends over 13 amino acids. CDR1 and CDR2 from the germline V gene are MDHEN and SYDVKM. The CDR3, as DNA: TGTGCCAGCAGTTTCGCGAACACCGGGGAGCTGTTTTTT. It codes for CASSFANTGELFF.

V usage is TRBV19 and J usage is TRBJ1-1; the match to TRBD1 covers 11 bases. CDR1 LNHDA and CDR2 SQIVND come from the germline V gene (reference sequence). J gave up 9 bases and V 3 bases, and 12 bases lay outside the gene matches. The CDR3 is made up of 16 amino acids. The chain's CDR3 is CASSISADRGRNKAFF. CDR3 bases: TGTGCCAGTAGTATCTCCGCGGACAGGGGGCGAAATAAAGCTTTCTTT.

The V gene is TRBV11-1, the J gene TRBJ2-5; no definite D call. Germline assignment: CDR1 SGHAT and CDR2 FQDESV (reference sequence). CDR3 length: 14 amino acids. V lost 5 bases to trimming and J lost 5 bases, with 15 bases between them. In nucleotides, the CDR3 is TGTGCCAGCAGCCCCTCGACGGCTGGTGAGACCCAGTACTTC. It specifies CASSPSTAGETQYF.